This entry lists 5 T cell receptor beta chains sequenced from one sample in a study of T cell repertoires in cytomegalovirus infection. TCRdb reprocessed the reads with MiXCR, giving one entry per CDR3 protein. The table shows approximately 600,000 distinct CDR3 sequences, with 40% occurring only once. Their antigen targets remain unknown. The source was cultured PBMCs, collected from culture after CMV antigen stimulation. These receptors all come from a human donor in good health (CMV status not recorded). Some clones in this sample may be carry-over from other donors' samples.

The V and J genes are TRBV23-1 and TRBJ1-5; unclear D gene. TRBV23-1 is designated an ORF whose function remains uncertain. The CDR3 totals 15 residues. With 0 bases removed from V and 4 bases from J, the gap between germline ends came to 10 bases. Written as DNA, the CDR3 is TGCGCCAGCAGTCAATCGTCCCCCCAAAATCAGCCCCAGCATTTT. This translates into CASSQSSPQNQPQHF.

The chain uses TRBV6-2 or TRBV6-3 and TRBJ2-1; either TRBD1 or TRBD2 may fit D (6 bases each). The V end was cut by 0 bases, the J end by 5 bases, with 8 bases between. The CDR3 contains 14 residues. CDR1 and CDR2 from the germline V gene are MNHEY and SVGEGT. Here the CDR3 DNA reads TGTGCCAGCAGTTACTCGAGGGGGGACAATGAGCAGTTCTTC. Amino acids: CASSYSRGDNEQFF.

This clonotype has at least ten counts. This chain links TRBV7-2 with TRBJ2-3; D is unclear. V was pared by 5 bases and J by 5 bases, with 20 bases between. Looked up from germline, CDR1 is SGHTA and CDR2 is FQGNSA. The CDR3 consists of 16 residues. Here the CDR3 reads CASSPPAVPLGDTQYF. The DNA for the CDR3 is TGTGCCAGCAGCCCCCCGGCGGTGCCTCTGGGAGATACGCAGTATTTT.

This clonotype was counted only a few times. The chain has TRBV20-1 and TRBJ2-1; 11 nucleotides line up with TRBD1. Losses at the gene ends were 6 bases for V and 8 bases for J; bases not matched to a gene: 12. The CDR3 has 15 residues. Germline V CDR1 and CDR2: DFQATT, SNEGSKA (reference sequence). The CDR3 nucleotides read TGCAGTGCCCACCCGGGACAGGGGGTTTTCGATGAGCAGTTCTTC. It codes for CSAHPGQGVFDEQFF.

This chain joins TRBV4-1 and TRBJ2-2; D may be TRBD1 (5 bases). The CDR3 totals 16 residues. Trimming pared 3 bases from V and 9 bases from J, leaving 20 bases between. Germline V gene lookup returns CDR1 MGHRA and CDR2 YSYEKL. The CDR3 reads CASSHAVMGRDRELFF. The CDR3 DNA sequence: TGCGCCAGCAGCCATGCCGTGATGGGGCGAGACCGGGAGCTGTTTTTT.